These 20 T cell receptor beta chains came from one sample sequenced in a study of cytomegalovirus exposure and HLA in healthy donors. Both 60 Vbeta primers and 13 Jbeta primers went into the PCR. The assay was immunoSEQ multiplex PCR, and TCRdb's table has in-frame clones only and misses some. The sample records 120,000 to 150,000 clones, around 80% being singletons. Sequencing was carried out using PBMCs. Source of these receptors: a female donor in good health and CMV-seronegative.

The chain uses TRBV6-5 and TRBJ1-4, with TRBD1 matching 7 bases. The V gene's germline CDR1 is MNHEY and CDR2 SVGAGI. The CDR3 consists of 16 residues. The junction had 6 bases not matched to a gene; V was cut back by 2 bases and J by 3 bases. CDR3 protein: CASSYGTVRSNEKLFF. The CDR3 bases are TGTGCCAGCAGTTACGGGACAGTCCGGTCTAATGAAAAACTGTTTTTT.

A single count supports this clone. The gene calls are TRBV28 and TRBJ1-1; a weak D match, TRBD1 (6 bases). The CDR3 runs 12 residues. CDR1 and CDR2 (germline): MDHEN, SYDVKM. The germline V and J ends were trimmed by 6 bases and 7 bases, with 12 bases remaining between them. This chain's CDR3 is CASRPRGGEAFF. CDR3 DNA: TGTGCCAGCAGACCGAGGGGGGGTGAAGCTTTCTTT.

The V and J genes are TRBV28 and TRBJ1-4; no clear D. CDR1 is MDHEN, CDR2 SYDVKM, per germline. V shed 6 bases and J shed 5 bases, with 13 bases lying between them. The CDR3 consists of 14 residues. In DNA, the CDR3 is TGTGCCAGCAGCCAAGCGTTCGGGAATGAAAAACTGTTTTTT. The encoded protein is CASSQAFGNEKLFF.

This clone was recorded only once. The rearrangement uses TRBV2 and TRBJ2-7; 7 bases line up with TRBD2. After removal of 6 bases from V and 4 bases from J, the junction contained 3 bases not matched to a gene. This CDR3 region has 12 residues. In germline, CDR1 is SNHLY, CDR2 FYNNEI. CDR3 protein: CASSGTTYEQYF. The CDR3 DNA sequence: TGTGCCAGCAGCGGGACTACGTACGAGCAGTACTTC. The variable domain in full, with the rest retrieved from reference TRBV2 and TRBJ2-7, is EPEVTQTPSHQVTQMGQEVILRCVPISNHLYFYWYRQILGQKVEFLVSFYNNEISEKSEIFDDQFSVERPDGSNFTLKIRSTKLEDSAMYFCASSGTTYEQYFGPGTRLTVT.

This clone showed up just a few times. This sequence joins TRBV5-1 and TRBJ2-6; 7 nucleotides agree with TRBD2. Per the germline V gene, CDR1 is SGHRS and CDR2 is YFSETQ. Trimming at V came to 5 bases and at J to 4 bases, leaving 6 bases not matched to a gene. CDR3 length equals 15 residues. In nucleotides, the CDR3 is TGCGCCAGCAGACGCCGGGAGGACGGGGCCAACGTCCTGACTTTC. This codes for CASRRREDGANVLTF.

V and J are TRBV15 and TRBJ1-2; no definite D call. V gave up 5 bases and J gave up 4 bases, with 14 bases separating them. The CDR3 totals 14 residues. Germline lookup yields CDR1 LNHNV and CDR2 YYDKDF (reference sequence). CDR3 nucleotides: TGTGCCACCAGCCTCCCTTCCCCTCCCTATGGCTACACCTTC. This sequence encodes CATSLPSPPYGYTF.

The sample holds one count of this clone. The CDR3 region has the DNA TGTGCCAGCCAGGGGGCGCTTTACAATGAGCAGTTCTTC. This sequence encodes CASQGALYNEQFF. This chain links TRBV7-9 with TRBJ2-1; 8 bases map to TRBD1. Germline assignment: CDR1 SEHNR and CDR2 FQNEAQ (reference sequence). The V and J ends lost 8 bases and 4 bases, in that order; junction bases with no gene match: 4. The CDR3 has 13 amino acids.

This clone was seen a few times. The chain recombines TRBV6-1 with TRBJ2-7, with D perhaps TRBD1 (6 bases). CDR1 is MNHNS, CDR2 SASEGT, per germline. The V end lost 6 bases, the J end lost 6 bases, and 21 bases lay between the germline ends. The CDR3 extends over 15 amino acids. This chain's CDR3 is CASSWGLGGSAEQYF. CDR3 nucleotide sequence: TGTGCCAGCAGCTGGGGGCTAGGAGGAAGCGCCGAGCAGTACTTC.

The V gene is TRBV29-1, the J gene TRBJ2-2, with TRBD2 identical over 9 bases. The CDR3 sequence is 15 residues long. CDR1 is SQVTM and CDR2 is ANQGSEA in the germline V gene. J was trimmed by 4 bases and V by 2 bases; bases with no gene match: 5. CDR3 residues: CSVERPAGGTGELFF. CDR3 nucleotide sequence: TGCAGCGTTGAACGGCCAGCGGGAGGCACCGGGGAGCTGTTTTTT.

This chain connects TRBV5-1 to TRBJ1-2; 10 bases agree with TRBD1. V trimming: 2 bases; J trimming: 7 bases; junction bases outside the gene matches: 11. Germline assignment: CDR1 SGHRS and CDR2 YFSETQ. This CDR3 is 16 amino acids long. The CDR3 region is CASSFSGTGDWRGYTF. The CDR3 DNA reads TGCGCCAGCAGCTTCTCCGGGACAGGGGATTGGCGTGGCTACACCTTC.

The CDR3 spells CASSPRVGGELFF. DNA for the CDR3: TGTGCCAGCTCACCGAGGGTCGGCGGGGAGCTGTTTTTT. The chain recombines TRBV18 with TRBJ2-2; possibly TRBD2 for D (5 bases). The CDR3 runs to 13 residues. Trimming shortened V by 3 bases and J by 7 bases, and 9 bases separated the two germline ends. Germline V gene data show CDR1 as KGHSH and CDR2 as LQKENI.

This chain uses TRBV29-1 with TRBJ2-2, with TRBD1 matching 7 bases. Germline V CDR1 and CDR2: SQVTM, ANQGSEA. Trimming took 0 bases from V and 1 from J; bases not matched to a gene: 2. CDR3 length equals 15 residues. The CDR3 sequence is CSVEDRQGNTGELFF. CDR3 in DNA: TGCAGCGTTGAAGATCGACAGGGGAACACCGGGGAGCTGTTTTTT.

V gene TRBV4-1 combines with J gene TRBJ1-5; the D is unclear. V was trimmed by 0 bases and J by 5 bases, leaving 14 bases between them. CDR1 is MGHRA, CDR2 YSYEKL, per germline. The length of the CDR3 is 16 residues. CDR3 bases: TGCGCCAGCAGCCAAGATATCGTCGGGAGCCATCAGCCCCAGCATTTT. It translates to CASSQDIVGSHQPQHF.

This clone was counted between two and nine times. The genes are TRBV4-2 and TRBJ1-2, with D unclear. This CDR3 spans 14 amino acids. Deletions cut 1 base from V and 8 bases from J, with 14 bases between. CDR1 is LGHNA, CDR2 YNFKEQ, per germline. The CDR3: CASSQVPEGKGYTF. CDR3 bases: TGTGCCAGCAGCCAAGTGCCAGAGGGAAAAGGCTACACCTTC.

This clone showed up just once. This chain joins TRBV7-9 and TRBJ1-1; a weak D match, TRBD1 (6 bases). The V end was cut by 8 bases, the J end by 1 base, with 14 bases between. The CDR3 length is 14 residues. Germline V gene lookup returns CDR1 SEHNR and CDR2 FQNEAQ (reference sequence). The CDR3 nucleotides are TGTGCCAGCCCTCGGGTCAGGGGGAACACTGAAGCTTTCTTT. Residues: CASPRVRGNTEAFF.

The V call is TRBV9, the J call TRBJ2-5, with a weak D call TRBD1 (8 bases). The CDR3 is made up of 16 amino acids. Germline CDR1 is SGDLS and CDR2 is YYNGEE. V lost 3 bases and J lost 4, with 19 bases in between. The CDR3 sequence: CASSALEDREGETQYF. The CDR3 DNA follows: TGTGCCAGCAGCGCTCTAGAGGACAGGGAGGGAGAGACCCAGTACTTC.

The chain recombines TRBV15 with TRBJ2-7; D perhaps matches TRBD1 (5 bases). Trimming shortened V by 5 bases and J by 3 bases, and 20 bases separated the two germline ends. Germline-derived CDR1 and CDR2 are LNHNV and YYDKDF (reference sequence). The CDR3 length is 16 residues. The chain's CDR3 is CATSPTGQGTFYEQYF. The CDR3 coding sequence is TGTGCCACCAGCCCGACTGGGCAGGGAACCTTCTACGAGCAGTACTTC.

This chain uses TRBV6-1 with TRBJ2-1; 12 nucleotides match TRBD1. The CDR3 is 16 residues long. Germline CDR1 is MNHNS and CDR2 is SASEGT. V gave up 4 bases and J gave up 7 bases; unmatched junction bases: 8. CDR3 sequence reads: CASSAPGQGAGNEQFF. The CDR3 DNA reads TGTGCCAGCAGTGCACCGGGACAGGGGGCCGGGAATGAGCAGTTCTTC.

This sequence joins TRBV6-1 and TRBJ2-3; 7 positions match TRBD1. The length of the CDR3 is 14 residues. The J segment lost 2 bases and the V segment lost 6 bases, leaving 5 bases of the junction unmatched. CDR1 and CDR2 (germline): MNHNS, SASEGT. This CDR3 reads CASRQQGLTDTQYF. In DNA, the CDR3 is TGTGCCAGCAGACAACAGGGGCTCACAGATACGCAGTATTTT.

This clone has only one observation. In nucleotides, the CDR3 is TGCGCCAGCAGCCAAGAAGGGCAGGGAGGACAGCCCCAGCATTTT. Residues: CASSQEGQGGQPQHF. This chain uses TRBV4-1 with TRBJ1-5; tentative D call: TRBD1 (5 bases). This CDR3 has 15 amino acids. Trimming took off 0 bases at V and 7 bases at J, with 13 bases between the two ends. Germline CDR1 and CDR2: MGHRA and YSYEKL.